Shown below are 3 T cell receptor beta chains from a single sample sequenced in a study of blood T cell repertoires in COVID-19. The data were produced by immunoSEQ multiplex PCR, yet TCRdb's version contains in-frame clones alone and is incomplete. This table holds fewer than 250,000 clones, around nine tenths found once. Sample: peripheral blood. These receptors came from a woman in her 40s with acute or convalescent COVID-19.

V usage is TRBV5-1 and J usage is TRBJ2-1, with TRBD1 as a possible D gene (8 bases). Trimming removed 0 bases at V and 9 bases at J, with 13 bases between. The CDR3 is 14 residues long. The germline V gene encodes CDR1 SGHRS and CDR2 YFSETQ. CDR3 bases: TGCGCCAGCAGCTTGGGTACAGGGGGGGCTGAGCAGTTCTTC. Protein sequence: CASSLGTGGAEQFF.

The chain links TRBV5-1 to TRBJ2-3; D is ambiguous. The V gene's germline CDR1 is SGHRS and CDR2 YFSETQ. Trimming took off 0 bases at V and 2 bases at J, with 10 bases between the two ends. The CDR3 loop spans 15 amino acids. Here the CDR3 DNA reads TGCGCCAGCAGCTTGGGAGAGCTGATCACAGATACGCAGTATTTT. Its protein product is CASSLGELITDTQYF.

The rearrangement joins TRBV2 to TRBJ1-4; tentatively, D is TRBD1 (6 bases). The V gene's germline CDR1 is SNHLY and CDR2 FYNNEI. The ends were cut back, 3 bases at V and 4 bases at J, with 12 bases in the middle. CDR3 length: 15 residues. The CDR3 loop is CASSEVPGDNEKLFF. CDR3 nucleotide sequence: TGTGCCAGCAGTGAGGTGCCAGGGGATAATGAAAAACTGTTTTTT.